This T cell receptor (beta chain) was recorded in a study of Ad26.COV2.S vaccination and SARS-CoV-2 variants. Study details: Donor got 5x10^10 or 1x10^11 viral particles of Ad26.COV2.S.

This clone is a singleton in its sample. Its target is not known. Whole-study results and caveats: Compared with placebo recipients, vaccine recipients had higher spike-specific TCR breadth. Breadth and depth estimates from TCRs may understate total T cell responses.

Profiled with immunoSEQ multiplex PCR; TCRdb holds only in-frame clones, not every one. The table records a few hundred thousand clones, around nine tenths of them present only once. The treatment denotes: 15 to 20 received Ad26.COV2.S at low or high dose, single or two shots; roughly five received placebo; per-sample allocation not given. Specimens were obtained on day 63 following the first vaccine or placebo injection. Recruitment in Boston yielded a donor of adult age, 18-55 years. This clonotype originated in a person aged 18-60 years who received the Ad26.COV2.S COVID-19 vaccine or a placebo. Sequences were derived from peripheral blood, sampled in a trial of Ad26.COV2.S vaccine versus placebo.

The CDR3 protein is CASTPLGLGSYEQYF. CDR3 DNA: TGTGCCAGCACTCCGCTCGGTCTAGGAAGCTACGAGCAGTACTTC. The gene calls are TRBV6-5 and TRBJ2-7; D is undetermined. Germline V gives CDR1 MNHEY, CDR2 SVGAGI. The CDR3 contains 15 residues. The germline V and J ends were trimmed by 7 bases and 3 bases, with 19 bases remaining between them.